These T cell receptor beta chains were read from a single sample in a study of T cell repertoires in cytomegalovirus infection. TCRdb re-analysed the reads in MiXCR, keeping a single row per CDR3 protein. The table lists roughly 500,000 distinct CDR3 sequences, approximately 10% of them singletons. The sequencing sample was made of PBMCs. These receptors all stem from a human donor in good health (CMV status not recorded). Some clones in this sample may be carry-over from other donors' samples. Each CDR3 is given with its conserved first and last residue. D genes are given only for firm matches. Only some rows state a clone size, as once, few, many or a class for expanded clones.

CDR3 DNA | CDR3 protein | clone size | J gene | D gene | V gene
TGTGCCAGCAGGCCAGGGTTCTGGAATACGCAGTATTTT | CASRPGFWNTQYF | many | TRBJ2-3 | NA | TRBV28
TGTGCCAGCAGCTTAGGGTCAGGTTCCTGGTACTTC | CASSLGSGSWYF | many | TRBJ2-7 | NA | TRBV7-9
TGTGCCAGCAGCGTAGAAGACCCTCTAAGGACCCAGTACTTC | CASSVEDPLRTQYF | few | TRBJ2-5 | NA | TRBV9
TGTGCCAGCAGCTTAGAGCGGTCCTACAATGAGCAGTTCTTC | CASSLERSYNEQFF | many | TRBJ2-1 | NA | TRBV7-6
TGTGCCAGCAGCACAGGGTTGGTTGAAGCTTTCTTT | CASSTGLVEAFF | few | TRBJ1-1 | NA | TRBV6-2/TRBV6-3
TGTGCTAGTGAGCTAGAATACAATGAGCAGTTCTTC | CASELEYNEQFF | many | TRBJ2-1 | NA | TRBV12-5
TGTGCCAGCAGTTTATTAACGGCCTACGAGCAGTACTTC | CASSLLTAYEQYF | many | TRBJ2-7 | NA | TRBV12-3/TRBV12-4
TGTGCCAGCAGCTTAGCGGGGGGACATCAAGAGACCCAGTACTTC | CASSLAGGHQETQYF | many | TRBJ2-5 | NA | TRBV11-2
TGTGCCAGCAGCCAGGGACTAGCGGGATTTTACAATGAGCAGTTCTTC | CASSQGLAGFYNEQFF | many | TRBJ2-1 | TRBD2 | TRBV7-9
TGTGCCAGCATTCCACCGACTAGGATAGCGAGCTTC | CASIPPTRIASF | NA | TRBJ2-1 | NA | TRBV12-3/TRBV12-4
TGCGCCAGCGGGGAAGGGGCTTCCACAGATACGCAGTATTTT | CASGEGASTDTQYF | many | TRBJ2-3 | NA | TRBV4-1
TGTGCCAGCAGTGAAGCGGGGGCGGGAGTTTTCAATGAGCAGTTCTTC | CASSEAGAGVFNEQFF | NA | TRBJ2-1 | NA | TRBV2
TGTGCCAGCAGTGGGGGGTACTCCTACGAGCAGTACTTC | CASSGGYSYEQYF | many | TRBJ2-7 | NA | TRBV7-6
TGTGCCAGCACCCCCGTCCAGCGGGATTCCTACGAGCAGTACTTC | CASTPVQRDSYEQYF | few | TRBJ2-7 | TRBD2 | TRBV28
TGTGCCAGCAGTTTATTCTCGAGACGGTACTACGAGCAGTACTTC | CASSLFSRRYYEQYF | many | TRBJ2-7 | NA | TRBV28
TGTGCCAGTAGTATAGGCCTAGCGGGAGGCTCCTACAATGAGCAGTTCTTC | CASSIGLAGGSYNEQFF | many | TRBJ2-1 | TRBD2 | TRBV19
TGTGCCAGCAGGGTTACAGGGAACCACGAGCAGTACTTC | CASRVTGNHEQYF | many | TRBJ2-7 | NA | TRBV2
TGTGCCAGCAGTGCCGACAGATCCTATGGCTACAACTTC | CASSADRSYGYNF | NA | TRBJ1-2 | NA | TRBV6-6
TGTGCCAGCAGCTTAAGAAGACGGAACGATGAGCAGTTCTTC | CASSLRRRNDEQFF | many | TRBJ2-1 | NA | TRBV7-3
TGTGCCAGCAGCCAAGAGGGACTAGCGGGCCCCCAAGAGACCCAGTACTTC | CASSQEGLAGPQETQYF | many | TRBJ2-5 | TRBD2 | TRBV4-2
TGTGCCAGCAGTGCCCAGCGCTCCTACGAGCAGTACTTC | CASSAQRSYEQYF | many | TRBJ2-7 | NA | TRBV6-1
TGTGCCAGCAGTGATATCCCTGGTGGCGGCTACACCTTC | CASSDIPGGGYTF | many | TRBJ1-2 | NA | TRBV2
TGTGCCAGCCGTAGGACAGGTGAAGGTATGAACACTGAAGCTTTCTTT | CASRRTGEGMNTEAFF | many | TRBJ1-1 | TRBD1 | TRBV2
TGTGCCATCAGTGCGCCGGGACAGAGCTCCTACGAGCAGTACTTC | CAISAPGQSSYEQYF | NA | TRBJ2-7 | TRBD1 | TRBV10-3
TGTGCCAGCAGTTCGTATACCGGGACTAGCGGGGTAGATACGCAGTATTTT | CASSSYTGTSGVDTQYF | few | TRBJ2-3 | TRBD2 | TRBV27
TGTGCCAGCAGTAGCGGGAGGGCCAATGAGCAGTTCTTC | CASSSGRANEQFF | few | TRBJ2-1 | TRBD2 | TRBV4-2
TGTGCCAGCAGCTTAGGCTTCCTCGCGGATGAGCAGTTCTTC | CASSLGFLADEQFF | many | TRBJ2-1 | NA | TRBV7-3
TGTGCCAGCAGGAGCCAGGGGGATGGCTACACCTTC | CASRSQGDGYTF | many | TRBJ1-2 | TRBD1 | TRBV28
TGTGCCAGCGCCCCTACGGGAGGACAGCCCCAGCATTTT | CASAPTGGQPQHF | many | TRBJ1-5 | NA | TRBV7-3
TGTGCCAGCAGCCAAGCCGCGGGACCAGGTAATGAGCAGTTCTTC | CASSQAAGPGNEQFF | many | TRBJ2-1 | NA | TRBV4-2
TGCGCCAGCAGCCCACGCACAGGACAGGCTGGAGATACGCAGTATTTT | CASSPRTGQAGDTQYF | many | TRBJ2-3 | TRBD1 | TRBV4-1
TGTGCCAGCAGTAACGTGGGCGCGGGGCGCGGCTACACCTTC | CASSNVGAGRGYTF | many | TRBJ1-2 | NA | TRBV6-1
TGTGCCAGCAGTTACTCGGGACAGCCTAATGAAAAACTGTTTTTT | CASSYSGQPNEKLFF | many | TRBJ1-4 | TRBD1 | TRBV6-6
TGTGCCAGCAACCCGGAGGGCGGGATCTCCTACAATGAGCAGTTCTTC | CASNPEGGISYNEQFF | many | TRBJ2-1 | NA | TRBV2
TGTGCCAGCAGCTTTGTAGCGGAGGAGACCCAGTACTTC | CASSFVAEETQYF | many | TRBJ2-5 | NA | TRBV11-3
TGTGCCAGCAGCACCCACAGGGGATTTAACACTGAAGCTTTCTTT | CASSTHRGFNTEAFF | many | TRBJ1-1 | TRBD1 | TRBV7-9
TGTGCCAGCAGCCGGGACCGGGCAGGGAGTAACTATGGCTACACCTTC | CASSRDRAGSNYGYTF | NA | TRBJ1-2 | NA | TRBV4-2
TGTGCCAGCAGCCCGACTAGCGGGGGTACCTACGAGCAGTACTTC | CASSPTSGGTYEQYF | many | TRBJ2-7 | TRBD2 | TRBV7-2
TGCGCCAGCTACACTAACTCTGGGGCCAACGTCCTGACTTTC | CASYTNSGANVLTF | few | TRBJ2-6 | NA | TRBV5-1
TGCAGTGCTAGAGCCCCGAGCGGGCTAGCGGACGCCTACAATGAGCAGTTCTTC | CSARAPSGLADAYNEQFF | NA | TRBJ2-1 | TRBD2 | TRBV20-1
TGTGCCAGCAGCTTAGATGGACAGGGGAATGAAAAACTGTTTTTT | CASSLDGQGNEKLFF | many | TRBJ1-4 | TRBD1 | TRBV7-9
TGTGCCAGCAGGAACCTGGGCGGGGAGCTGTTTTTT | CASRNLGGELFF | many | TRBJ2-2 | NA | TRBV7-9
TGTGCCAGCAGTCTGTCAGACAGGAGCTCCTACGAGCAGTACTTC | CASSLSDRSSYEQYF | many | TRBJ2-7 | NA | TRBV28
TGTGCCAGCAGCAACCGGACTAGCGGGAGGTACAATGAGCAGTTCTTC | CASSNRTSGRYNEQFF | many | TRBJ2-1 | TRBD2 | TRBV5-5
TGTGCCATTGGGACAGACAATCAGCCCCAGCATTTT | CAIGTDNQPQHF | many | TRBJ1-5 | TRBD1 | TRBV10-3
TGTGCCAGCAGTGATCCCGGGACTAGCGGGAGGACCGACTCCTACAATGAGCAGTTCTTC | CASSDPGTSGRTDSYNEQFF | NA | TRBJ2-1 | TRBD2 | TRBV2
TGTGCCAGCAGCTTGGGGGACAACTACAATGAGCAGTTCTTC | CASSLGDNYNEQFF | many | TRBJ2-1 | NA | TRBV5-4
TGTGCTAGTGGTTGGGGTCGGGACGAGCAGTACTTC | CASGWGRDEQYF | many | TRBJ2-7 | NA | TRBV12-5
TGTGCCAGCAGTCCTTGGGGGAGCTCCTACGAGCAGTACTTC | CASSPWGSSYEQYF | NA | TRBJ2-7 | NA | TRBV28
TGTGCCAGTACCAGATCCAGGGCACCCTACAATGAGCAGTTCTTC | CASTRSRAPYNEQFF | few | TRBJ2-1 | NA | TRBV19
TGTGCCAGCAGCCAAGTCGGAACGGGGCGAGATACGCAGTATTTT | CASSQVGTGRDTQYF | many | TRBJ2-3 | NA | TRBV4-2
TGTGCCAGCACCCTCGGACAGGGCTGGGTGTGGGGCTACACCTTC | CASTLGQGWVWGYTF | few | TRBJ1-2 | TRBD1 | TRBV28
TGCAGTGCCGTACTAGCGGGGAATCCCTACGAGCAGTACTTC | CSAVLAGNPYEQYF | many | TRBJ2-7 | TRBD2 | TRBV20-1
TGTGCCAGCAGATCAAGGGCGGGGTCTTTCCCAGATACGCAGTATTTT | CASRSRAGSFPDTQYF | few | TRBJ2-3 | NA | TRBV6-1